This TCR beta chain was sequenced during a study of TIL therapy for anti-PD-1-resistant metastatic lung cancer. About the research overall: Most patients had lung adenocarcinoma. Median tumor mutation burden was roughly 1.4 mutations per megabase.

Time point: pre-treatment sample, taken before nivolumab and TIL therapy. Patients were adults with stage 4 NSCLC. The immunoSEQ assay was v3. Measured with immunoSEQ multiplex PCR; TCRdb has only the in-frame clones, and not every one. The table records just under 60,000 clones, roughly 80% of them present only once. With 4 bases removed from V and 3 bases from J, the gap between germline ends came to 9 bases. This CDR3 is 13 amino acids long. In germline, CDR1 is SGHTA, CDR2 FQGNSA. This TCR was sampled from a person aged 25 to 85 with non-small cell lung cancer. The V and J genes are TRBV7-2 and TRBJ1-2; D is unresolved. The sequenced sample was blood, obtained at baseline. CDR3 protein: CASSSPYHYGYTF. The CDR3 coding sequence is TGTGCCAGCAGCTCCCCTTATCACTATGGCTACACCTTC.